This T cell receptor beta chain was sequenced for a study of shared clonotypes between healthy human individuals. Study-wide results and caveats: Four donors shared approximately 5% of their naive CD4 clonotypes. Clonotype sharing among donors was thought likely to change with sequencing depth.

This table comes from immunoSEQ multiplex PCR, and its TCRdb copy is limited to in-frame clones, with some not included. The data show under 850,000 clones, 72% seen once. V was pared by 7 bases and J by 3 bases, with 4 bases of the junction left unmatched. Germline V CDR1 and CDR2: SQVTM, ANQGSEA. The CDR3 consists of 14 residues. A word on this clone: The antigen is undetermined.

The sequenced material came from memory CD4+ T cells sorted from blood. Subset meaning: CD45RA-negative fraction. This receptor was taken from a woman aged 25-40 years in good health. The V and J genes are TRBV29-1 and TRBJ2-3; 13 bases are shared with TRBD2. CDR3 region: CSGTSGRATDTQYF. The CDR3 nucleotides are TGCAGCGGAACTAGCGGGAGGGCAACAGATACGCAGTATTTT.